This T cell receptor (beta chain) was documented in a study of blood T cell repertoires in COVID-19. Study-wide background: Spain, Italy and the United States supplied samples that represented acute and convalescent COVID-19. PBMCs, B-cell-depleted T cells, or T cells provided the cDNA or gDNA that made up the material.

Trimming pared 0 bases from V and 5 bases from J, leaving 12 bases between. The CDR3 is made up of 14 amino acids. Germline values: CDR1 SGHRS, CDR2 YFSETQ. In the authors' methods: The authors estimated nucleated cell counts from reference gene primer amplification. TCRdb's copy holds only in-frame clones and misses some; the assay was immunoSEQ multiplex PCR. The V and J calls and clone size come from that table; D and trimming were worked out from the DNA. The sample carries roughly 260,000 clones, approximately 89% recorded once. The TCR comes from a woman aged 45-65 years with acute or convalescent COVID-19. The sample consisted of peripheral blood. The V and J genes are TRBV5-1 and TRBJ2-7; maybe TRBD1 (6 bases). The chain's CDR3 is CASSLEGVRNEQYF. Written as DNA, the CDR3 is TGCGCCAGCAGCTTGGAGGGGGTGAGGAACGAGCAGTACTTC.